This TCR beta chain emerged from a study of blood T cell repertoires in COVID-19. Study as a whole: Sites across the United States, Italy and Spain contributed samples from acute and convalescent COVID-19. Sample material is recorded as cDNA or gDNA derived from T cells, B-cell-depleted T cells, or PBMCs.

Seattle patient enrollment occurred during active infection, with longitudinal follow-up thereafter. Study processing details: Amplification with reference gene primers provided the estimates of nucleated cell counts. Clones were read by immunoSEQ multiplex PCR, and TCRdb kept only the in-frame ones, dropping some. V and J calls and clone size are as listed in that table; D and trimming were resolved from the DNA. Among 150,000 to 200,000 clones listed, approximately 87% were seen once. Germline loops: CDR1 SGHTA, CDR2 FQGNSA. The CDR3 consists of 15 residues. The V segment lost 4 bases and the J segment 0 bases; nucleotides outside the gene matches: 5.

The specimen sequenced was peripheral blood. This chain joins TRBV7-2 and TRBJ1-1, with 7 positions matching TRBD1. This TCR derives from a woman aged 60 to 75 with COVID-19, enrolled during active disease. DNA of the CDR3: TGTGCCAGCAGCTCCCAGACAGGGCTGAACACTGAAGCTTTCTTT. Its translation: CASSSQTGLNTEAFF.